The 9 T cell receptor beta chains listed next were all sequenced from one sample in a study of blood T cell repertoires in COVID-19. Produced via immunoSEQ multiplex PCR; TCRdb's table is partial and in-frame only. In the table there are approximately 170,000 clones, about 81% of which are singletons. The sample taken for sequencing was PBMCs or T cells enriched from blood (not recorded which). The source of these receptors is a woman between 25 and 40 years old who had recovered from COVID-19.

The rearrangement joins TRBV15 to TRBJ1-2, with TRBD1 identical over 11 bases. The V and J ends lost 3 bases and 4 bases, in that order; junction bases with no gene match: 4. CDR1 LNHNV and CDR2 YYDKDF come from the germline V gene (reference sequence). The CDR3 has 15 residues. The CDR3 loop reads CATSRDRGLGYGYTF. The CDR3 DNA follows: TGTGCCACCAGCAGGGACAGGGGGCTCGGCTATGGCTACACCTTC.

V is TRBV7-2 and J is TRBJ2-3; D is possibly TRBD1 (6 bases). CDR3 length equals 16 residues. Trimming took 4 bases from V and 6 from J, leaving 20 bases between them. Germline lookup yields CDR1 SGHTA and CDR2 FQGNSA. The CDR3 spells CASSSPQGRGWDTQYF. The CDR3 nucleotides read TGTGCCAGCAGCTCGCCACAGGGAAGGGGTTGGGATACGCAGTATTTT.

In nucleotides, the CDR3 is TGTGCCAGCAGTCAGGGAGGTAAAACTAATGAAAAACTGTTTTTT. Amino acids: CASSQGGKTNEKLFF. The rearrangement joins TRBV28 to TRBJ1-4, with D perhaps TRBD1 (5 bases). The V end lost 5 bases, the J end lost 1 base, and 11 bases lay between the germline ends. Germline V CDR1 and CDR2: MDHEN, SYDVKM. CDR3 length equals 15 residues.

The chain combines TRBV7-2 with TRBJ2-3; 8 bases are a match to TRBD1. The CDR3 length is 16 residues. The germline V gene has CDR1 SGHTA and CDR2 FQGNSA. With 6 bases clipped from V and 2 bases from J, the junction kept 10 bases outside the gene matches. The CDR3 loop is CASSPLDRVFTDTQYF. The CDR3 nucleotides are TGTGCCAGCAGTCCCCTGGACAGGGTTTTCACAGATACGCAGTATTTT.

V usage is TRBV6-5 and J usage is TRBJ2-7; D is unclear. This CDR3 has 15 amino acids. Trimming took off 0 bases at V and 2 bases at J, with 11 bases between the two ends. From germline, CDR1 is MNHEY and CDR2 SVGAGI. The CDR3, as DNA: TGTGCCAGCAGTTACTCGTTGAGGAGCCCCTACGAGCAGTACGTC. It is translated as CASSYSLRSPYEQYV.

The genes are TRBV10-3 and TRBJ1-1; tentative D call: TRBD1 (6 bases). Trimming shortened V by 9 bases and J by 1 base, and 9 bases separated the two germline ends. CDR1 ENHRY and CDR2 SYGVKD come from the germline V gene. The CDR3 covers 12 residues. The DNA for the CDR3 is TGTGCCATTGGACAGACGAACACTGAAGCTTTCTTT. Amino acids: CAIGQTNTEAFF.

This clone was observed once. The chain combines TRBV6-5 with TRBJ1-6; D is perhaps TRBD1 (5 bases). CDR3 length: 13 amino acids. Looked up from germline, CDR1 is MNHEY and CDR2 is SVGAGI. V shed 2 bases and J shed 10 bases, with 9 bases lying between them. The CDR3 loop reads CASSYDSLSPLHF. CDR3 bases: TGTGCCAGCAGTTACGACAGTCTGTCACCCCTCCACTTT.

The chain links TRBV15 to TRBJ1-1; 12 nucleotides align to TRBD1. Germline V gives CDR1 LNHNV, CDR2 YYDKDF (reference sequence). V lost 5 bases to trimming and J lost 6 bases; unmatched junction nucleotides: 7. The CDR3 runs 15 residues. CDR3 coding DNA: TGTGCCACCAGCGGATCCGGGACAGGGGGCTCTGAAGCTTTCTTT. It encodes CATSGSGTGGSEAFF.

The chain has TRBV4-1 and TRBJ1-1; D possibly corresponds to TRBD1 (5 bases). This CDR3 spans 14 amino acids. With 4 bases removed from V and 2 bases from J, the gap between germline ends came to 11 bases. CDR1 is MGHRA and CDR2 is YSYEKL in the germline V gene. The CDR3 sequence is CASSPRTLNTEAFF. CDR3 coding DNA: TGCGCCAGCAGCCCAAGGACACTTAACACTGAAGCTTTCTTT.